Detailed here is one TCR beta chain. This sample was taken from a study of blood T cell repertoires in COVID-19. At the level of the study: From T cells, B-cell-depleted T cells, or PBMCs came the material, which was cDNA or gDNA.

Source study methods: Amplification from reference gene primers served as the basis for estimated nucleated cell counts. The repertoire was sequenced with immunoSEQ multiplex PCR; TCRdb's copy has only in-frame clones and lacks some. Clone size and the V and J calls come from that table; the DNA yielded D and trimming. Here the sample spans 80,000 to 95,000 clones, about 85% being singletons. This TCR came from an elderly man with acute or convalescent COVID-19. Sequenced input: peripheral blood.

CDR3 amino acids: CASSLGQSGSQPQHF. CDR3 DNA: TGTGCCAGCAGCTTAGGCCAATCCGGGAGTCAGCCCCAGCATTTT. The V gene is TRBV7-8, the J gene TRBJ1-5; the D is unclear. Deletions cut 1 base from V and 6 bases from J, with 13 bases between. CDR3 size: 15 residues. Germline-derived CDR1 and CDR2 are SGHVS and FQNEAQ.